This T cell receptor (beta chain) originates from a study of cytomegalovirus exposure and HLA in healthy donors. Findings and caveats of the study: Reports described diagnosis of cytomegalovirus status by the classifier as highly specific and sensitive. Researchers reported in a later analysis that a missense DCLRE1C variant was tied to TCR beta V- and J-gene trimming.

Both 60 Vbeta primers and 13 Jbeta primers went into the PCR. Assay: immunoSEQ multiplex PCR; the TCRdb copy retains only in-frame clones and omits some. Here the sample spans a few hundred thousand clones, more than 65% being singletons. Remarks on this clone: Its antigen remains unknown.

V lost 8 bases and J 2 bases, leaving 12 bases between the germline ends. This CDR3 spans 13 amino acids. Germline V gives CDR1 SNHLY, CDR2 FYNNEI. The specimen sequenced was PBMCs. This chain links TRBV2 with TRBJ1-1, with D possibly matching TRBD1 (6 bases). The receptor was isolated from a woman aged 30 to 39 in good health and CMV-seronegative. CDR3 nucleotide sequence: TGTGCCAGCGGGGACATACCAAACACTGAAGCTTTCTTT. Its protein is CASGDIPNTEAFF.